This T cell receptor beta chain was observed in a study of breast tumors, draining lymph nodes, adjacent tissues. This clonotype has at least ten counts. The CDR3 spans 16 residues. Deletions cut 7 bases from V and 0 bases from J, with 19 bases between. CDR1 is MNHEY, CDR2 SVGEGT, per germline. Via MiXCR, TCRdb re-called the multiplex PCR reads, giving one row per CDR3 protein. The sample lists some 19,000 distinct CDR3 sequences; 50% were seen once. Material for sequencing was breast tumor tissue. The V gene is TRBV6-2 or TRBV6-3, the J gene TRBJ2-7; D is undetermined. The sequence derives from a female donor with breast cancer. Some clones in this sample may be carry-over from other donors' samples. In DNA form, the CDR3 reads TGTGCCAGCACCCCGAGGCGCGGAACGAGCTCCTACGAGCAGTACTTC. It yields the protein CASTPRRGTSSYEQYF.